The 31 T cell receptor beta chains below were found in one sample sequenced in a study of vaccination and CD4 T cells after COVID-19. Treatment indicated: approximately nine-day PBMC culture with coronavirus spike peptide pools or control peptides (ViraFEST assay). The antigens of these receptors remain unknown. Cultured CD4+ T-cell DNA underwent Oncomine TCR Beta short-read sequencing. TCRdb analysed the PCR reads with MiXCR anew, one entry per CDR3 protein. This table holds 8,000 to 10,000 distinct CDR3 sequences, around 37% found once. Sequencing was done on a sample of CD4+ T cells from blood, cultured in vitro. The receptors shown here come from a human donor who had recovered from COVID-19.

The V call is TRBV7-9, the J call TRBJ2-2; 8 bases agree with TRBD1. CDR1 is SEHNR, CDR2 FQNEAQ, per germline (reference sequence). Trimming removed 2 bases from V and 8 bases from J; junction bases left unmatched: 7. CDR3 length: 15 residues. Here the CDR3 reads CASSLSGQGYGELFF. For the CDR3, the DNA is TGTGCCAGCAGCTTATCCGGACAGGGCTATGGGGAGCTGTTTTTT.

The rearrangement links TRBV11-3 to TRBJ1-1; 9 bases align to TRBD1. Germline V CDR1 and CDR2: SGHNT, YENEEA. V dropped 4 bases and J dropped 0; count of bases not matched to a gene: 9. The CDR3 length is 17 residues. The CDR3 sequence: CASSSGTGRRLNTEAFF. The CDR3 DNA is TGTGCCAGCAGCTCCGGGACAGGGAGGCGGTTGAACACTGAAGCTTTCTTT.

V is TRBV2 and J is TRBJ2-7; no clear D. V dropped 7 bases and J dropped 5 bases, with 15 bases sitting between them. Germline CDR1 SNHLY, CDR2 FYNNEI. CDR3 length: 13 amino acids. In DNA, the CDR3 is TGTGCCAGCATTCTGGAAAGAGGCGACGAGCAGTACTTC. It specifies CASILERGDEQYF.

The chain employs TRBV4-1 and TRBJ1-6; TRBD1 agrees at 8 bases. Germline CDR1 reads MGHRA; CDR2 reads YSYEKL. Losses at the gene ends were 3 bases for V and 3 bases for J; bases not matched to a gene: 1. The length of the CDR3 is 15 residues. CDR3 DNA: TGCGCCAGCAGCCAGGACAGGGTCTATAATTCACCCCTCCACTTT. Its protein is CASSQDRVYNSPLHF.

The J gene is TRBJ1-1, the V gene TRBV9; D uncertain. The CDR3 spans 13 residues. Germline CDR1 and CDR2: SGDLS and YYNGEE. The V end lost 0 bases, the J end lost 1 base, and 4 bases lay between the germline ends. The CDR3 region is CASSVDWNTEAFF. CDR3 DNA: TGTGCCAGCAGCGTAGACTGGAACACTGAAGCTTTCTTT.

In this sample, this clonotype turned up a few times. CDR3 sequence reads: CASSVTSGGGSEQYF. In nucleotides, the CDR3 is TGCGCCAGCAGCGTGACTAGCGGGGGGGGAAGCGAGCAGTACTTC. The J gene is TRBJ2-7, the V gene TRBV5-1; 14 bases agree with TRBD2. Germline loops: CDR1 SGHRS, CDR2 YFSETQ. The CDR3 extends over 15 amino acids. V gave up 4 bases and J gave up 6 bases; unmatched junction bases: 6.

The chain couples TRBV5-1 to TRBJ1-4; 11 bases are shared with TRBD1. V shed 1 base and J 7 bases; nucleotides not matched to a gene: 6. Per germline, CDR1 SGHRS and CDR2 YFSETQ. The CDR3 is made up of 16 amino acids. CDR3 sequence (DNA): TGCGCCAGCAGCTTGATGGCCGGGACAGGGGGTGAAAAACTGTTTTTT. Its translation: CASSLMAGTGGEKLFF.

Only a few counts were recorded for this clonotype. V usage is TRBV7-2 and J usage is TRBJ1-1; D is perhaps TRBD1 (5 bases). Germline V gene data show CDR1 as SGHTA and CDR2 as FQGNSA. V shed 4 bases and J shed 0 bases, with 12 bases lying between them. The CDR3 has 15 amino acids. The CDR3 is CASSSSGGMNTEAFF. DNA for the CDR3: TGTGCCAGCAGCTCCAGTGGGGGAATGAACACTGAAGCTTTCTTT.

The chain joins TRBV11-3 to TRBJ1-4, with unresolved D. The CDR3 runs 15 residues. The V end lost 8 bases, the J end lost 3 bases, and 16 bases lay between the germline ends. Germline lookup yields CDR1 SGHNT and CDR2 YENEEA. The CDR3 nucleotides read TGTGCCAGCGCCGTGGGGTTCGGGGCTAATGAAAAACTGTTTTTT. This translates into CASAVGFGANEKLFF.

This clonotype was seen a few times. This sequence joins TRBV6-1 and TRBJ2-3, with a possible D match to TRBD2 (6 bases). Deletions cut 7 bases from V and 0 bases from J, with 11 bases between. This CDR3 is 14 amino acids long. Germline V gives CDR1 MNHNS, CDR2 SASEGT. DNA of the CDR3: TGTGCCAGCACGGCGGGGCCGAGCACAGATACGCAGTATTTT. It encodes CASTAGPSTDTQYF.

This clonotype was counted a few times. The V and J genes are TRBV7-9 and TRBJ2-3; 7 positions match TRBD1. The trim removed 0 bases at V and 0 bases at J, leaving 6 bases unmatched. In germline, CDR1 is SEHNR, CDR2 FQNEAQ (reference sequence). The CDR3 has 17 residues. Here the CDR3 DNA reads TGTGCCAGCAGCTTAGCTCGAGGGGGCCTAAGCACAGATACGCAGTATTTT. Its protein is CASSLARGGLSTDTQYF.

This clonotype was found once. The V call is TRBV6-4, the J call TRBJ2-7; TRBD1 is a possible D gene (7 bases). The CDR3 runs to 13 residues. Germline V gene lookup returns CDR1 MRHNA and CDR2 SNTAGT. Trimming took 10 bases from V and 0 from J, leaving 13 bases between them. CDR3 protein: CATRGDSSYEQYF. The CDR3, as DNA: TGTGCCACCAGGGGGGACTCCTCCTACGAGCAGTACTTC.

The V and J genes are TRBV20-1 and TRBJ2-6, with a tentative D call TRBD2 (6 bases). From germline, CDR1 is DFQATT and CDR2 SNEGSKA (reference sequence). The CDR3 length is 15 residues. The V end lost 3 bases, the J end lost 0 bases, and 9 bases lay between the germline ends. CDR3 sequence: CSASGGYSGANVLTF. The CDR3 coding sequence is TGCAGTGCTAGTGGGGGGTACTCTGGGGCCAACGTCCTGACTTTC.

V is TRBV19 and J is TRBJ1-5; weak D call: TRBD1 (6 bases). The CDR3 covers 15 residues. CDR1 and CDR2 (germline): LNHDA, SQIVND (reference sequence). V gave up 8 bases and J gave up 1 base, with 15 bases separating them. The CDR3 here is CASRTRGASNQPQHF. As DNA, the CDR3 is TGTGCCAGTCGAACTCGGGGGGCGAGCAATCAGCCCCAGCATTTT. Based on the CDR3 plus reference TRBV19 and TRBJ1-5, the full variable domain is DGGITQSPKYLFRKEGQNVTLSCEQNLNHDAMYWYRQDPGQGLRLIYYSQIVNDFQKGDIAEGYSVSREKKESFPLTVTSAQKNPTAFYLCASRTRGASNQPQHFGDGTRLSIL.

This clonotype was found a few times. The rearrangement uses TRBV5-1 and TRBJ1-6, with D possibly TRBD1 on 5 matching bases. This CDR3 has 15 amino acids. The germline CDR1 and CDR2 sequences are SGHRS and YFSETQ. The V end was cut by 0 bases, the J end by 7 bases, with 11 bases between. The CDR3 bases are TGCGCCAGCAGCTTGGCACCAGGGACGAATTCACCCCTCCACTTT. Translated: CASSLAPGTNSPLHF.

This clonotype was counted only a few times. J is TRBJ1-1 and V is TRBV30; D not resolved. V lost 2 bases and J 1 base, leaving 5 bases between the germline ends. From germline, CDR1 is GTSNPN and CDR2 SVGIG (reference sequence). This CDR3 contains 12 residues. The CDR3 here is CAWSRQNTEAFF. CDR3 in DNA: TGTGCCTGGAGTCGCCAGAACACTGAAGCTTTCTTT.

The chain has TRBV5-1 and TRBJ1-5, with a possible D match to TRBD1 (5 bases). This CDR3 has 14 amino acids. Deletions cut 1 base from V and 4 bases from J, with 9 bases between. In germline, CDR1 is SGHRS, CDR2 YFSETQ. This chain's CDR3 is CASSLLGDNQPQHF. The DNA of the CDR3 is TGCGCCAGCAGCTTGCTGGGGGATAATCAGCCCCAGCATTTT. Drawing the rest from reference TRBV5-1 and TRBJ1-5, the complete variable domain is KAGVTQTPRYLIKTRGQQVTLSCSPISGHRSVSWYQQTPGQGLQFLFEYFSETQRNKGNFPGRFSGRQFSNSRSEMNVSTLELGDSALYLCASSLLGDNQPQHFGDGTRLSIL.

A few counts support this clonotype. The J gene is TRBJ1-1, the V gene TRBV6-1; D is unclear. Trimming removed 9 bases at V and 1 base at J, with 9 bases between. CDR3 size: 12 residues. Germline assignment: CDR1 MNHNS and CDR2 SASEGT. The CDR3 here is CASRTGNTEAFF. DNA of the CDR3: TGTGCCAGTAGAACGGGGAACACTGAAGCTTTCTTT.

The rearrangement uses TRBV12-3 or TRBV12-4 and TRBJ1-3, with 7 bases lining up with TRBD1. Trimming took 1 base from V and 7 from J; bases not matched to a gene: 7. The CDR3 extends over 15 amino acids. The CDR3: CASSLGLTGVNTIYF. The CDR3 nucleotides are TGTGCCAGCAGTTTAGGACTTACAGGGGTCAACACCATATATTTT.

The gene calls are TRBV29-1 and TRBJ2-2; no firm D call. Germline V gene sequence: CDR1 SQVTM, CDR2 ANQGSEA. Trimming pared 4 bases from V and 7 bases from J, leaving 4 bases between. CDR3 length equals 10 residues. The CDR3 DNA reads TGCAGCGTTGGGGTCGGGGAGCTGTTTTTT. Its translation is CSVGVGELFF.

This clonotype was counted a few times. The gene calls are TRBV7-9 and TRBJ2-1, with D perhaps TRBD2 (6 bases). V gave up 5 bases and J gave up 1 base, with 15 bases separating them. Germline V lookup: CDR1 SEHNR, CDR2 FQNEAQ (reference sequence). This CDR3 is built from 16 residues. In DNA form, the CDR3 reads TGTGCCAGCAGCCCAGTGATCGGGGGTTCCTACAATGAGCAGTTCTTC. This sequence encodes CASSPVIGGSYNEQFF.

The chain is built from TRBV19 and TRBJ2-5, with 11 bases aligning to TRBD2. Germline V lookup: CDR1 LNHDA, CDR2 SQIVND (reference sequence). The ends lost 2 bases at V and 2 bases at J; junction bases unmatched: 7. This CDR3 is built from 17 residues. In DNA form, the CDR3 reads TGTGCCAGTAGTATATCGGGTCTAGCGGGGGGACAAGAGACCCAGTACTTC. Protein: CASSISGLAGGQETQYF.

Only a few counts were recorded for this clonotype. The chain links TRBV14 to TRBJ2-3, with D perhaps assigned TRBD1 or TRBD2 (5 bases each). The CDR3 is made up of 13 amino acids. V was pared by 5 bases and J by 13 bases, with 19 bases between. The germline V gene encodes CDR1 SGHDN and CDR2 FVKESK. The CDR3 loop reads CASSTQGTTEKYF. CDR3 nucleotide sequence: TGTGCCAGCAGCACCCAAGGGACGACGGAGAAGTATTTT. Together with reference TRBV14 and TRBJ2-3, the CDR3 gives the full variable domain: EAGVTQFPSHSVIEKGQTVTLRCDPISGHDNLYWYRRVMGKEIKFLLHFVKESKQDESGMPNNRFLAERTGGTYSTLKVQPAELEDSGVYFCASSTQGTTEKYFGPGTRLTVL.

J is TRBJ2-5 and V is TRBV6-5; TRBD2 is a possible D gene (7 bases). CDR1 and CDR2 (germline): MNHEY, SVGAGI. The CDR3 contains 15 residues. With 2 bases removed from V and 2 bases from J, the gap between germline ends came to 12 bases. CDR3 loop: CASSYRGGGQETQYF. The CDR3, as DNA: TGTGCCAGCAGTTACAGGGGAGGGGGACAAGAGACCCAGTACTTC.

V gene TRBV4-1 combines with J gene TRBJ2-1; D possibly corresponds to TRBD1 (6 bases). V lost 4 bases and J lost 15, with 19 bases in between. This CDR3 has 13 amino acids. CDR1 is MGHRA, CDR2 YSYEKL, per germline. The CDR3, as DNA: TGCGCCAGCAGCCGCTACGCTGGACAGATCCGGTTCTTC. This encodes CASSRYAGQIRFF.

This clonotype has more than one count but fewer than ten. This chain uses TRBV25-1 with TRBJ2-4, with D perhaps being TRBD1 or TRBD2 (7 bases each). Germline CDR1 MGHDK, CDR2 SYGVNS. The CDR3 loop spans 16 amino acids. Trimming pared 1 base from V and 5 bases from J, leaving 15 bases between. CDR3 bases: TGTGCCAGCAGTGAATTGTCCAGGGGGAGGGAAAACATTCAGTACTTC. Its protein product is CASSELSRGRENIQYF.

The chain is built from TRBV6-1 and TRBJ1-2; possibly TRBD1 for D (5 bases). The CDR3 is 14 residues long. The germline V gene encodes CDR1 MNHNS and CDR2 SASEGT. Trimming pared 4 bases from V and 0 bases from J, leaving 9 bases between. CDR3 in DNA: TGTGCCAGCAGTGGTGACAGCGCTAACTATGGCTACACCTTC. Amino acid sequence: CASSGDSANYGYTF.

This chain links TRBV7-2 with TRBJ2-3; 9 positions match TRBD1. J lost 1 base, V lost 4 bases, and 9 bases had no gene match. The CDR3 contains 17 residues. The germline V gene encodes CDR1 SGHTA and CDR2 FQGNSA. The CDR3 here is CASSSDLGQGGTDTQYF. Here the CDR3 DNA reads TGTGCCAGCAGCTCGGACCTGGGACAGGGAGGCACAGATACGCAGTATTTT.

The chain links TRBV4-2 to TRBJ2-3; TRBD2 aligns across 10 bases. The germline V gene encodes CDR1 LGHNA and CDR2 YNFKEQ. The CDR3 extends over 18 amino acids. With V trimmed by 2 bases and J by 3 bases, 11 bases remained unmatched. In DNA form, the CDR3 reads TGTGCCAGCAGCCAATCTAGCGGGGGAGGTTTTGGTACAGATACGCAGTATTTT. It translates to CASSQSSGGGFGTDTQYF.

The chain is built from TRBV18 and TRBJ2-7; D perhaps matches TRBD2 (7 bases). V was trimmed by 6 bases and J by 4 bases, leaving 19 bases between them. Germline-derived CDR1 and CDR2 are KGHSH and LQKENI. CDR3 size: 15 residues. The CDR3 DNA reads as TGTGCCAGCTCCCAAGGGGGGGCAGGGGCATACGAGCAGTACTTC. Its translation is CASSQGGAGAYEQYF.

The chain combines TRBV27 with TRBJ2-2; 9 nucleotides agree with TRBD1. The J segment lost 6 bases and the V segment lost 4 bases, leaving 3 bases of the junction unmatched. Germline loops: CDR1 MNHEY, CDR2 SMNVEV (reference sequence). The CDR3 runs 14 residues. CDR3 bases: TGTGCCAGCAGTTGGGGACAGGGCCCCGGGGAGCTGTTTTTT. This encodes CASSWGQGPGELFF.